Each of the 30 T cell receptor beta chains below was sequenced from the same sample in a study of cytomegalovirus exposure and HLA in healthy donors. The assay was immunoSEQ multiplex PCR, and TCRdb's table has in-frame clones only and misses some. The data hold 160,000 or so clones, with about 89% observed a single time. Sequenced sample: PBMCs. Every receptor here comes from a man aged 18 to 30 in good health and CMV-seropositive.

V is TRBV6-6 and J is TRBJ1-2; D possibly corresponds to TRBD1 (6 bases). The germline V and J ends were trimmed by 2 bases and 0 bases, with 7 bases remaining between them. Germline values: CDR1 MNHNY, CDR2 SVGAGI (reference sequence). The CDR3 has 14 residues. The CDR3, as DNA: TGTGCCAGCAGTTACCGGACAGCTAACTATGGCTACACCTTC. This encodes CASSYRTANYGYTF.

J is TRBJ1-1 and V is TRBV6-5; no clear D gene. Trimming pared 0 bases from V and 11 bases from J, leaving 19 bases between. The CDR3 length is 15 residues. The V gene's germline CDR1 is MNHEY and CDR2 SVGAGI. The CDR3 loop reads CASSYSSGGSGPAFF. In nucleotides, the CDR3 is TGTGCCAGCAGTTACTCGTCCGGAGGGTCCGGCCCGGCTTTCTTT.

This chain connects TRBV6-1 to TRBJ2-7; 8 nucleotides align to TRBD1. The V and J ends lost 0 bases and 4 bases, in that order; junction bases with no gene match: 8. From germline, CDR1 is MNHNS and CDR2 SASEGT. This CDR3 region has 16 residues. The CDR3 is CASSEAAPYRGYEQYF. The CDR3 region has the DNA TGTGCCAGCAGTGAAGCAGCCCCGTACAGGGGGTACGAGCAGTACTTC.

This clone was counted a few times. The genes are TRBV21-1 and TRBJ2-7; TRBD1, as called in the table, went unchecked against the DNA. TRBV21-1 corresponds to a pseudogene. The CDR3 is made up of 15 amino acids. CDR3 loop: CASSLDRRKSDEQYF. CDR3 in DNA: TGTGCCAGCAGTCTGGACAGGCGAAAGAGCGACGAGCAGTACTTC.

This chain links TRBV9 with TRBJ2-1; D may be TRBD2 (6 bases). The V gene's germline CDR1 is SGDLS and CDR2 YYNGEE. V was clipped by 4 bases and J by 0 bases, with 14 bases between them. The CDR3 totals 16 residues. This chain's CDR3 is CASSPRGFSSYNEQFF. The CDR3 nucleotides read TGTGCCAGCAGCCCCCGGGGGTTTAGCTCCTACAATGAGCAGTTCTTC.

The CDR3 spells CASTTGTEAFF. For the CDR3, the DNA is TGTGCCAGTACTACGGGCACTGAAGCTTTCTTT. This chain joins TRBV19 and TRBJ1-1; no clear D gene. Trimming took 7 bases from V and 4 from J, leaving 7 bases between them. CDR3 length equals 11 residues. The germline CDR1 and CDR2 sequences are LNHDA and SQIVND (reference sequence).

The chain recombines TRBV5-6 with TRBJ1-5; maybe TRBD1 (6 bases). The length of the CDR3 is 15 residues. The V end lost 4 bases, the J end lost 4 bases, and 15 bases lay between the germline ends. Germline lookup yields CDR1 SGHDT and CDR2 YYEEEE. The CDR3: CASSVSGVLNQPQHF. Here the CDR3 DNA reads TGTGCCAGCAGCGTGTCAGGGGTTTTGAATCAGCCCCAGCATTTT.

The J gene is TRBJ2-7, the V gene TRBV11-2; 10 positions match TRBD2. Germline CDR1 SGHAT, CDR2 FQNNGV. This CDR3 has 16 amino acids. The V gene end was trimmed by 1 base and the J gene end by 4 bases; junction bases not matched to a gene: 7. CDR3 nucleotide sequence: TGTGCCAGCAGCTTAGCCAATCCGGGACTAGCGTACGAGCAGTACTTC. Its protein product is CASSLANPGLAYEQYF.

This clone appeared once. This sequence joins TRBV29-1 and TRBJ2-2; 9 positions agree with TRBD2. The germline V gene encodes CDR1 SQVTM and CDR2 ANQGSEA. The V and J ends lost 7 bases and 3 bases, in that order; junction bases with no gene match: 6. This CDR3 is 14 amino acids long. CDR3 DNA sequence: TGCAGCGCTCGGACTAGCGTGGACACCGGGGAGCTGTTTTTT. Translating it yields CSARTSVDTGELFF.

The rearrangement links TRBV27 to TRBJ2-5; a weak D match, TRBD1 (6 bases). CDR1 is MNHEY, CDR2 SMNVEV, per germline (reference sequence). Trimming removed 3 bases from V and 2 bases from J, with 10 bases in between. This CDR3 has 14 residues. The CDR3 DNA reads TGTGCCAGCAGTTTGCACAGGGATCAAGAGACCCAGTACTTC. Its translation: CASSLHRDQETQYF.

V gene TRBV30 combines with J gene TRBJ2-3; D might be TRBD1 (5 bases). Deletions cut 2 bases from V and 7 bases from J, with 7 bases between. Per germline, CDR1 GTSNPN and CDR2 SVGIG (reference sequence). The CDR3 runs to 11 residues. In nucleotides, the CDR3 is TGTGCCTGGAGTCAGGGTTATACGCAGTATTTT. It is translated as CAWSQGYTQYF.

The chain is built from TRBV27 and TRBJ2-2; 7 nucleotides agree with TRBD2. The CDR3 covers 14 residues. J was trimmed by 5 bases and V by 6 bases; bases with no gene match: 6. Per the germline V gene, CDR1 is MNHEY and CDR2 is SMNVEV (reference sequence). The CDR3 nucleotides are TGTGCCAGCAGCCCCCTGGGGGGGACCGGGGAGCTGTTTTTT. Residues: CASSPLGGTGELFF.

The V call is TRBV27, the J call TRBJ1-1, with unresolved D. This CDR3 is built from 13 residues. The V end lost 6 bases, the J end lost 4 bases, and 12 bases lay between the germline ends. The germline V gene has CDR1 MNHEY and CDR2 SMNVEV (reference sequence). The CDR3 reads CASRVGEGTEAFF. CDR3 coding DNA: TGTGCCAGCAGAGTCGGAGAGGGCACTGAAGCTTTCTTT.

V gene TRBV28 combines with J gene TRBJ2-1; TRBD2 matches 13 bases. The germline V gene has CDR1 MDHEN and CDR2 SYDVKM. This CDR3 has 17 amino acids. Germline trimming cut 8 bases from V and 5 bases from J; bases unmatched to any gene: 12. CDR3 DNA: TGTGCCAGCGGCTCCCCCGGACTAGCGGGGGCTGACAATGAGCAGTTCTTC. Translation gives CASGSPGLAGADNEQFF. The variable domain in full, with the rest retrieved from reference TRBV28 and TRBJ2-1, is DVKVTQSSRYLVKRTGEKVFLECVQDMDHENMFWYRQDPGLGLRLIYFSYDVKMKEKGDIPEGYSVSREKKERFSLILESASTNQTSMYLCASGSPGLAGADNEQFFGPGTRLTVL.

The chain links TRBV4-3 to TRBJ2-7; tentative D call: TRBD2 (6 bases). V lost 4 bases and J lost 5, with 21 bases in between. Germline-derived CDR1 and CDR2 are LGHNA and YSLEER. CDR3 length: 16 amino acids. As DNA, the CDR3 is TGCGCCAGCAGCCTGGGCCGCGGGGACGGTTTGGACGAGCAGTACTTC. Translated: CASSLGRGDGLDEQYF.

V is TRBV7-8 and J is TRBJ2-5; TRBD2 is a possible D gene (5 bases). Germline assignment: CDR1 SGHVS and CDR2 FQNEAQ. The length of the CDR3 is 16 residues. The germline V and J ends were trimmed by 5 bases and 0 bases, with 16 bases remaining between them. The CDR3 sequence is CASSTQRINNQETQYF. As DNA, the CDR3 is TGTGCCAGCAGCACTCAGCGGATAAACAACCAAGAGACCCAGTACTTC.

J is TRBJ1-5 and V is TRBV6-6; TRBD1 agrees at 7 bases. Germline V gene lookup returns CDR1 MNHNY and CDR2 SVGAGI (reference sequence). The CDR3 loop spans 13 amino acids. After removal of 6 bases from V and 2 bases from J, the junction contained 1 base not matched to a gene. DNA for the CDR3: TGTGCCAGCAGAGGACAGGGCAATCAGCCCCAGCATTTT. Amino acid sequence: CASRGQGNQPQHF.

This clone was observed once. The CDR3 loop reads CASSQGYGYTF. The CDR3 nucleotides read TGTGCCAGCAGTCAGGGGTACGGCTACACCTTC. This chain joins TRBV6-5 and TRBJ1-2; possible D gene TRBD1, 6 bases. Germline V gene sequence: CDR1 MNHEY, CDR2 SVGAGI. V lost 5 bases and J lost 8, with 9 bases in between. CDR3 length: 11 residues.

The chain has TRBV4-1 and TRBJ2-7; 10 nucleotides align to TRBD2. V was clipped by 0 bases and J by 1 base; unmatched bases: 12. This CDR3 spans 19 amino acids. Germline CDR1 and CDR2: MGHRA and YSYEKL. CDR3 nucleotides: TGCGCCAGCAGCCAAGATAGGGGAAAGCGGGAGGGCCGGTCCTACGAGCAGTACTTC. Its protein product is CASSQDRGKREGRSYEQYF.

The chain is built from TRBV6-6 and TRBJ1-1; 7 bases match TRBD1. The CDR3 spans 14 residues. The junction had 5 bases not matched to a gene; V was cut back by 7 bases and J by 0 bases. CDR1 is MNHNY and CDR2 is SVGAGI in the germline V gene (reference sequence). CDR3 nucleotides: TGTGCCAGCACTCGGGACAGTCTGAACACTGAAGCTTTCTTT. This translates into CASTRDSLNTEAFF.

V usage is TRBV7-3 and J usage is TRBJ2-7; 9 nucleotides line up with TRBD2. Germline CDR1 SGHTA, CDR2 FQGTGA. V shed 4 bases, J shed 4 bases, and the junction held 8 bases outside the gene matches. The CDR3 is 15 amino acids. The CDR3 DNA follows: TGTGCCAGCAGCTCCTCGGGACTAGCCGGATACGAGCAGTACTTC. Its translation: CASSSSGLAGYEQYF.

CDR3 region: CASSSTGTGMRETQYF. CDR3 sequence (DNA): TGCGCCAGCAGCTCCACCGGGACAGGGATGCGAGAGACCCAGTACTTC. The V and J genes are TRBV5-1 and TRBJ2-5, with TRBD1 matching 9 bases. The CDR3 covers 16 residues. Germline V CDR1 and CDR2: SGHRS, YFSETQ. Losses at the gene ends were 3 bases for V and 4 bases for J; bases not matched to a gene: 10.

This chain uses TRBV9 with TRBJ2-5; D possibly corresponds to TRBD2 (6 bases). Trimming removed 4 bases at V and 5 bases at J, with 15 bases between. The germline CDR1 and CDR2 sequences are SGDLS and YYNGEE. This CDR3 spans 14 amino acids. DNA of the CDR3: TGTGCCAGCAGCTCCAAGACTAGAGGGGAGACCCAGTACTTC. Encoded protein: CASSSKTRGETQYF.

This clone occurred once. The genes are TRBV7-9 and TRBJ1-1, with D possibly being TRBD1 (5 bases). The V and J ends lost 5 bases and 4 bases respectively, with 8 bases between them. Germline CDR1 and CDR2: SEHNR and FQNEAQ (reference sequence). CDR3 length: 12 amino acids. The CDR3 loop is CASSRGVTEAFF. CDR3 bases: TGTGCCAGCAGCCGGGGGGTCACTGAAGCTTTCTTT. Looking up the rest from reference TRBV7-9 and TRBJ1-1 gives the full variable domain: DTGVSQNPRHKITKRGQNVTFRCDPISEHNRLYWYRQTLGQGPEFLTYFQNEAQLEKSRLLSDRFSAERPKGSFSTLEIQRTEQGDSAMYLCASSRGVTEAFFGQGTRLTVV.

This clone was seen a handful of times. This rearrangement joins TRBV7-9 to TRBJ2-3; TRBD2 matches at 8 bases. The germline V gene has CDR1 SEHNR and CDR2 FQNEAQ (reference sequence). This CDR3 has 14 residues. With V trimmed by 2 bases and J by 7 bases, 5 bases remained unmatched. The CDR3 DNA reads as TGTGCCAGCAGCTTACAGCGGGAGCTGAATACGCAGTATTTT. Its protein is CASSLQRELNTQYF. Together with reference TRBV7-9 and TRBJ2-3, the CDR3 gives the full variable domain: DTGVSQNPRHKITKRGQNVTFRCDPISEHNRLYWYRQTLGQGPEFLTYFQNEAQLEKSRLLSDRFSAERPKGSFSTLEIQRTEQGDSAMYLCASSLQRELNTQYFGPGTRLTVL.

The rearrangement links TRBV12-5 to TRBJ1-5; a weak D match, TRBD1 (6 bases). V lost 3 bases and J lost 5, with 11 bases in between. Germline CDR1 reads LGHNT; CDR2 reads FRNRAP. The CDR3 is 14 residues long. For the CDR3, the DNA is TGTGCTAGTGGTTTTGGACAGCCTCATCAGCCCCAGCATTTT. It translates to CASGFGQPHQPQHF. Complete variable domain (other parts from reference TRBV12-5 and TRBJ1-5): DARVTQTPRHKVTEMGQEVTMRCQPILGHNTVFWYRQTMMQGLELLAYFRNRAPLDDSGMPKDRFSAEMPDATLATLKIQPSEPRDSAVYFCASGFGQPHQPQHFGDGTRLSIL.

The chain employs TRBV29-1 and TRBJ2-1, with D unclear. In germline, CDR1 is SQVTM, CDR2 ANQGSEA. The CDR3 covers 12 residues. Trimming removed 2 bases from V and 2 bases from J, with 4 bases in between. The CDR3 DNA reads TGCAGCGTTGAACTAGCCTACAATGAGCAGTTCTTC. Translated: CSVELAYNEQFF.

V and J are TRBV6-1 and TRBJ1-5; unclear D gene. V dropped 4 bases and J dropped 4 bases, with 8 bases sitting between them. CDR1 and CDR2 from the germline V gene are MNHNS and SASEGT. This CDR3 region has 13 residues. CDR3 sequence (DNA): TGTGCCAGCAGTGGTTCCCCTAATCAGCCCCAGCATTTT. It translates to CASSGSPNQPQHF.

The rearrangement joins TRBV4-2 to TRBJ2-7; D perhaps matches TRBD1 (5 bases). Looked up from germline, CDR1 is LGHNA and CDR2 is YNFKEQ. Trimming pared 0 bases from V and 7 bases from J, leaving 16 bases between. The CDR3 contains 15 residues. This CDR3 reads CASSQEVGLGGEQYF. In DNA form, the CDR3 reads TGTGCCAGCAGCCAAGAAGTGGGGCTCGGTGGGGAGCAGTACTTC.

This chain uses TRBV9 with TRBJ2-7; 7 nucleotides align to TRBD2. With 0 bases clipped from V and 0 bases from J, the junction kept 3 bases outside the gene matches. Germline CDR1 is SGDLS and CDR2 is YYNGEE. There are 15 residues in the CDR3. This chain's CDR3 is CASSVGREHSYEQYF. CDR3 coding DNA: TGTGCCAGCAGCGTAGGGCGGGAGCACTCCTACGAGCAGTACTTC. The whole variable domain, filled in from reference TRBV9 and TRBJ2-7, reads DSGVTQTPKHLITATGQRVTLRCSPRSGDLSVYWYQQSLDQGLQFLIQYYNGEERAKGNILERFSAQQFPDLHSELNLSSLELGDSALYFCASSVGREHSYEQYFGPGTRLTVT.